The 29 T cell receptor beta chains listed next were all sequenced from one sample in a study of cytomegalovirus exposure and HLA in healthy donors. The PCR was carried out with 60 Vbeta primers and 13 Jbeta primers. Assay used: immunoSEQ multiplex PCR; TCRdb lists only in-frame clones, some missing. The table includes about 82,000 clones, approximately 74% detected once. Sequenced sample: PBMCs. These receptors were taken from a woman between 50 and 59 years old in good health and CMV-seropositive.

V and J are TRBV9 and TRBJ2-5; TRBD1 matches at 8 bases. Near its end, the DNA agrees better with TRBJ2-7, so the J call may be wrong. Germline V CDR1 and CDR2: SGDLS, YYNGEE. This CDR3 is built from 14 residues. CDR3 sequence reads: CASSVAGQAYEQYF. The CDR3 DNA follows: TGTGCCAGCAGCGTAGCGGGACAGGCGTACGAGCAGTACTTC.

V is TRBV5-1 and J is TRBJ2-1; 7 positions match TRBD2. The trim removed 3 bases at V and 8 bases at J, leaving 8 bases unmatched. CDR1 is SGHRS, CDR2 YFSETQ, per germline. The CDR3 totals 14 residues. For the CDR3, the DNA is TGCGCCAGCAGCTCCGGGAGGCAGGGCGATGAGCAGTTCTTC. The encoded protein is CASSSGRQGDEQFF.

This clone was counted only a few times. V and J are TRBV27 and TRBJ1-1; possibly TRBD1 for D (5 bases). The CDR3 is 15 residues long. Germline CDR1 MNHEY, CDR2 SMNVEV (reference sequence). The V end was cut by 3 bases, the J end by 1 base, with 12 bases between. CDR3 nucleotides: TGTGCCAGCAGTTTCTCGGGACTGGAGAACACTGAAGCTTTCTTT. Translation: CASSFSGLENTEAFF.

The DNA for the CDR3 is TGTGCCAGCAGCCAAATCCGAGGACAGGGGCTGGAGACCCAGTACTTC. The encoded protein is CASSQIRGQGLETQYF. This chain links TRBV14 with TRBJ2-5; TRBD1 matches 9 bases. The germline V gene encodes CDR1 SGHDN and CDR2 FVKESK. V dropped 2 bases and J dropped 5; count of bases not matched to a gene: 9. The CDR3 covers 16 residues.

The chain links TRBV2 to TRBJ2-3; 10 nucleotides align to TRBD1. The CDR3 totals 16 residues. J gave up 5 bases and V 5 bases, and 10 bases lay outside the gene matches. Germline loops: CDR1 SNHLY, CDR2 FYNNEI. CDR3 sequence: CASSYRDRGLGDTQYF. The CDR3, as DNA: TGTGCCAGCAGTTACCGAGACAGGGGGCTAGGAGATACGCAGTATTTT.

This clone was found a few times. The gene calls are TRBV11-3 and TRBJ1-1; D is uncertain. The CDR3 runs to 14 residues. V lost 2 bases and J 2 bases, leaving 9 bases between the germline ends. Germline loops: CDR1 SGHNT, CDR2 YENEEA. CDR3 residues: CASSLQEANTEAFF. CDR3 DNA: TGTGCCAGCAGCTTACAGGAGGCAAACACTGAAGCTTTCTTT.

The chain combines TRBV10-1 with TRBJ2-2; D may be TRBD2 (6 bases). Between the trimmed V and J ends, which lost 1 base and 6 bases, there was a span of 9 bases. From germline, CDR1 is WNHNN and CDR2 SYGVQD (reference sequence). This CDR3 is built from 14 residues. CDR3 bases: TGCGCCAGCAGTGAGTACGGGAGACCCGGGGAGCTGTTTTTT. Its translation: CASSEYGRPGELFF.

This clone has a single count. The chain employs TRBV6-6 and TRBJ1-2, with D possibly matching TRBD1 (5 bases). The CDR3 consists of 15 residues. Germline V gives CDR1 MNHNY, CDR2 SVGAGI (reference sequence). The germline V and J ends were trimmed by 0 bases and 8 bases, with 16 bases remaining between them. The CDR3 protein is CASSYSSGTLRGYTF. The CDR3 DNA reads as TGTGCCAGCAGTTACTCGAGCGGGACCCTTCGCGGCTACACCTTC.

The V call is TRBV11-3, the J call TRBJ2-7, with 10 bases matching TRBD2. J gave up 4 bases and V 1 base, and 4 bases lay outside the gene matches. Looked up from germline, CDR1 is SGHNT and CDR2 is YENEEA. The CDR3 extends over 15 amino acids. Written as DNA, the CDR3 is TGTGCCAGCAGCTTAGGGGCTAGCGGGAGTTACGAGCAGTACTTC. Protein sequence: CASSLGASGSYEQYF.

V is TRBV9 and J is TRBJ1-2; D uncertain. V was clipped by 0 bases and J by 6 bases, with 9 bases between them. CDR1 is SGDLS, CDR2 YYNGEE, per germline. This CDR3 has 13 residues. In DNA, the CDR3 is TGTGCCAGCAGCGTAGGGGAGGCGGATGGCTACACCTTC. This translates into CASSVGEADGYTF.

The chain joins TRBV2 to TRBJ2-5, with 7 bases that match TRBD2. Germline loops: CDR1 SNHLY, CDR2 FYNNEI. There are 14 residues in the CDR3. V lost 7 bases, J lost 9 bases, and 14 bases stayed unmatched. CDR3 amino acids: CASTRRDYRGSQYF. As DNA, the CDR3 is TGTGCCAGCACCCGCCGGGACTATCGGGGGTCCCAGTACTTC.

The rearrangement links TRBV29-1 to TRBJ2-7, with TRBD2 matching 7 bases. The CDR3 contains 12 residues. V lost 5 bases, J lost 1 base, and 2 bases stayed unmatched. The germline V gene has CDR1 SQVTM and CDR2 ANQGSEA. CDR3 loop: CSVRAGSYEQYF. The DNA of the CDR3 is TGCAGCGTTAGAGCGGGGTCCTACGAGCAGTACTTC.

The rearrangement joins TRBV28 to TRBJ2-7, with TRBD1 matching 9 bases. The CDR3 has 16 amino acids. J was trimmed by 2 bases and V by 8 bases; bases with no gene match: 13. The germline CDR1 and CDR2 sequences are MDHEN and SYDVKM. The DNA for the CDR3 is TGTGCCAGCGAGGGACAGGGCACCTCCCCTACCTACGAGCAGTACTTC. It specifies CASEGQGTSPTYEQYF.

The V and J genes are TRBV29-1 and TRBJ2-7; TRBD1 matches at 8 bases. V shed 6 bases, J shed 1 base, and the junction held 5 bases outside the gene matches. Germline V gene lookup returns CDR1 SQVTM and CDR2 ANQGSEA. The CDR3 runs 13 residues. This CDR3 reads CSVSQGASYEQYF. In DNA form, the CDR3 reads TGCAGCGTGTCTCAGGGGGCATCCTACGAGCAGTACTTC.

The chain links TRBV13 to TRBJ2-4, with a possible D match to TRBD2 (6 bases). Between the trimmed V and J ends, which lost 5 bases and 0 bases, there was a span of 11 bases. Germline values: CDR1 PRHDT, CDR2 FYEKMQ (reference sequence). The CDR3 runs to 15 residues. CDR3 protein: CASSPGLGAKNIQYF. Written as DNA, the CDR3 is TGTGCCAGCAGCCCGGGACTTGGAGCCAAAAACATTCAGTACTTC.

The chain joins TRBV5-6 to TRBJ2-3; no clear D. The CDR3 is made up of 15 amino acids. V lost 4 bases and J 0 bases, leaving 12 bases between the germline ends. Germline values: CDR1 SGHDT, CDR2 YYEEEE. The CDR3 reads CASSQTLTSTDTQYF. CDR3 DNA sequence: TGTGCCAGCAGCCAAACTCTCACTAGCACAGATACGCAGTATTTT.

The count of this clone is one. The genes are TRBV10-3 and TRBJ2-2; D is undetermined. Germline V gives CDR1 ENHRY, CDR2 SYGVKD. V lost 10 bases to trimming and J lost 1 base, with 22 bases between them. The length of the CDR3 is 17 residues. The DNA of the CDR3 is TGTGCCACATTAAACCCTCGAGGTTCGGAGAACACCGGGGAGCTGTTTTTT. Its protein product is CATLNPRGSENTGELFF.

The chain couples TRBV10-1 to TRBJ2-7; D might be TRBD1 (5 bases). This CDR3 spans 12 amino acids. Germline CDR1 WNHNN, CDR2 SYGVQD (reference sequence). Trimming pared 3 bases from V and 3 bases from J, leaving 6 bases between. The CDR3: CASSDRDYEQYF. The CDR3, as DNA: TGCGCCAGCAGTGACAGGGACTACGAGCAGTACTTC.

J is TRBJ1-1 and V is TRBV14, with D maybe TRBD1 (5 bases). The CDR3 is 14 amino acids. Germline lookup yields CDR1 SGHDN and CDR2 FVKESK. Trimming removed 1 base at V and 1 base at J, with 7 bases between. CDR3 nucleotides: TGTGCCAGCAGCCAAGTTGGGGCGAACACTGAAGCTTTCTTT. This sequence encodes CASSQVGANTEAFF.

The J gene is TRBJ2-3, the V gene TRBV25-1, with D possibly TRBD2 on 6 matching bases. Germline V gene data show CDR1 as MGHDK and CDR2 as SYGVNS. This CDR3 contains 16 residues. Trimming removed 2 bases at V and 2 bases at J, with 14 bases between. CDR3 sequence: CASSEGKGTFTDTQYF. In DNA form, the CDR3 reads TGTGCCAGCAGTGAAGGGAAAGGGACTTTCACAGATACGCAGTATTTT.

V and J are TRBV5-4 and TRBJ2-2; 7 bases map to TRBD1. V was clipped by 5 bases and J by 1 base; unmatched bases: 2. The CDR3 loop spans 14 amino acids. Germline V gene data show CDR1 as SGHNT and CDR2 as YYREEE (reference sequence). The CDR3: CASRPGGNTGELFF. CDR3 DNA: TGTGCCAGCAGACCAGGGGGGAACACCGGGGAGCTGTTTTTT.

This clone was seen a handful of times. This chain links TRBV28 with TRBJ2-7; D is ambiguous. This CDR3 has 14 residues. The germline gives CDR1 MDHEN, CDR2 SYDVKM. V lost 2 bases and J lost 6, with 14 bases in between. The CDR3 here is CASSLGFIRGEQYF. DNA for the CDR3: TGTGCCAGCAGTTTAGGCTTCATACGAGGCGAGCAGTACTTC.

The chain recombines TRBV9 with TRBJ2-7; weak D call: TRBD2 (7 bases). The V end lost 0 bases, the J end lost 5 bases, and 12 bases lay between the germline ends. This CDR3 region has 14 residues. Germline lookup yields CDR1 SGDLS and CDR2 YYNGEE. The CDR3 DNA is TGTGCCAGCAGCGTAGTGGGGGGGCTCGACGAGCAGTACTTC. Its protein product is CASSVVGGLDEQYF.

The chain uses TRBV11-3 and TRBJ2-6; D may be TRBD2 (6 bases). Germline V gene sequence: CDR1 SGHNT, CDR2 YENEEA. The CDR3 has 17 residues. Trimming removed 2 bases from V and 4 bases from J, with 15 bases in between. Here the CDR3 reads CASSLMGRRSGANVLTF. The CDR3 DNA is TGTGCCAGCAGCTTAATGGGGAGGCGGAGCGGGGCCAACGTCCTGACTTTC. Together with reference TRBV11-3 and TRBJ2-6, the CDR3 gives the full variable domain: EAGVVQSPRYKIIEKKQPVAFWCNPISGHNTLYWYLQNLGQGPELLIRYENEEAVDDSQLPKDRFSAERLKGVDSTLKIQPAELGDSAVYLCASSLMGRRSGANVLTFGAGSRLTVL.

The V and J genes are TRBV27 and TRBJ1-1; 8 nucleotides match TRBD1. The CDR3 contains 15 residues. Germline V lookup: CDR1 MNHEY, CDR2 SMNVEV (reference sequence). J was trimmed by 1 base and V by 5 bases; bases with no gene match: 6. The CDR3 spells CASSPRTGRNTEAFF. CDR3 nucleotides: TGTGCCAGCAGTCCCCGGACAGGGAGGAACACTGAAGCTTTCTTT.

The chain's CDR3 is CASSLESRTDTEAFF. CDR3 sequence (DNA): TGCGCCAGCAGCTTGGAATCAAGGACAGACACTGAAGCTTTCTTT. The V call is TRBV5-1, the J call TRBJ1-1; D is possibly TRBD1 (6 bases). The CDR3 is made up of 15 amino acids. V was pared by 0 bases and J by 3 bases, with 12 bases between. CDR1 and CDR2 from the germline V gene are SGHRS and YFSETQ.

The chain recombines TRBV30 with TRBJ2-1, with 7 bases lining up with TRBD2. Germline loops: CDR1 GTSNPN, CDR2 SVGIG (reference sequence). V gave up 4 bases and J gave up 1 base; unmatched junction bases: 7. This CDR3 spans 15 amino acids. The chain's CDR3 is CAWTPLAESYNEQFF. The CDR3 nucleotides are TGTGCCTGGACCCCCCTAGCGGAGTCCTACAATGAGCAGTTCTTC.

The gene calls are TRBV27 and TRBJ2-3; possibly TRBD1 for D (6 bases). The CDR3 sequence is 15 residues long. V was trimmed by 6 bases and J by 1 base, leaving 14 bases between them. Looked up from germline, CDR1 is MNHEY and CDR2 is SMNVEV (reference sequence). CDR3 loop: CASSHREDRTDTQYF. The DNA of the CDR3 is TGTGCCAGCAGCCACAGGGAAGACCGCACAGATACGCAGTATTTT.

This clone is termed medium-sized. The genes are TRBV29-1 and TRBJ1-1; 8 bases fit TRBD1. The junction had 7 bases not matched to a gene; V was cut back by 4 bases and J by 0 bases. There are 15 residues in the CDR3. The germline V gene encodes CDR1 SQVTM and CDR2 ANQGSEA. The CDR3 DNA reads as TGCAGCGTTGCGGACAGGGCCCGTATGAACACTGAAGCTTTCTTT. This translates into CSVADRARMNTEAFF. Complete variable domain (other parts from reference TRBV29-1 and TRBJ1-1): SAVISQKPSRDICQRGTSLTIQCQVDSQVTMMFWYRQQPGQSLTLIATANQGSEATYESGFVIDKFPISRPNLTFSTLTVSNMSPEDSSIYLCSVADRARMNTEAFFGQGTRLTVV.